The 6 T cell receptor beta chains presented below share a single source sample, sequenced in a study of blood T cell repertoires in COVID-19. Clones were sequenced by immunoSEQ multiplex PCR, and TCRdb holds only the in-frame ones, with some missing. The table has about 140,000 clones, about four fifths seen once. The sample consisted of peripheral blood. The receptors here all came from a human donor in a cohort sampled during active COVID-19.

The chain couples TRBV10-3 to TRBJ1-2; tentative D call: TRBD1 (6 bases). The CDR3 consists of 16 residues. Germline CDR1 ENHRY, CDR2 SYGVKD. V was clipped by 3 bases and J by 7 bases, with 21 bases between them. The CDR3 coding sequence is TGTGCCATCAGTGATCCCGGACAGCGGCGACGGGGTGGCTACACCTTC. Its protein product is CAISDPGQRRRGGYTF.

This clone came up once. One end of the junction fails to match germline, which may point to a read error. The rearrangement joins TRBV19 to TRBJ2-4, with D uncertain. The germline V gene encodes CDR1 LNHDA and CDR2 SQIVND (reference sequence). This CDR3 spans 15 amino acids. The CDR3 coding sequence is TGTGCAAGTAGTATATATGGCTCCCGAAATCGCATTCAGTACTTC. This gives the protein CASSIYGSRNRIQYF.

Turning to this clone: This same CDR3 is encoded by further DNA sequences in the sample. The chain recombines TRBV5-4 with TRBJ2-7; 14 positions match TRBD2. V was clipped by 4 bases and J by 3 bases; unmatched bases: 3. The CDR3 is 15 residues long. Germline values: CDR1 SGHNT, CDR2 YYREEE (reference sequence). CDR3 sequence: CASSRGTSGSYEQYF. The CDR3 DNA reads as TGTGCCAGCAGCCGGGGGACTAGCGGGAGCTACGAGCAGTACTTC.

This chain links TRBV3-1 (or the pseudogene TRBV3-2) with TRBJ2-5, with D perhaps TRBD1 (6 bases). The germline CDR1 and CDR2 sequences are LGHDT and YNNKEL (reference sequence). The CDR3 spans 15 residues. V was shortened by 0 bases and J by 4 bases, with 12 bases between the two germline ends. The CDR3 coding sequence is TGTGCCAGCAGCCAAGATGGCCAGGGGATAGAGACCCAGTACTTC. It encodes CASSQDGQGIETQYF.

The gene calls are TRBV5-6 and TRBJ1-2, with 11 bases that match TRBD1. The J segment lost 8 bases and the V segment lost 4 bases, leaving 7 bases of the junction unmatched. CDR1 and CDR2 (germline): SGHDT, YYEEEE. The CDR3 runs 14 residues. The CDR3 region is CASSADRGRRGYTF. The CDR3 DNA sequence: TGTGCCAGCAGCGCGGACAGGGGGCGCCGAGGCTACACCTTC.

In its sample, this clone was seen once. The chain recombines TRBV7-4 with TRBJ1-5; D gene uncertain. Germline V gives CDR1 SGHVT, CDR2 SQSDAQ. This CDR3 spans 15 amino acids. V dropped 3 bases and J dropped 6 bases, with 15 bases sitting between them. CDR3 loop: CASSFQRRRSQPQHF. DNA of the CDR3: TGTGCCAGCAGCTTCCAAAGGAGGCGAAGTCAGCCCCAGCATTTT. The whole variable domain, filled in from reference TRBV7-4 and TRBJ1-5, reads GAGVSQSPRYKVAKRGRDVALRCDSISGHVTLYWYRQTLGQGSEVLTYSQSDAQRDKSGRPSGRFSAERPERSVSTLKIQRTEQGDSAVYLCASSFQRRRSQPQHFGDGTRLSIL.